This T cell receptor beta chain was observed in a study of blood T cell repertoires in COVID-19. Study-wide context: Specimens from acute and convalescent COVID-19 originated in the United States, Italy and Spain. The cDNA or gDNA used as material had been derived from T cells, B-cell-depleted T cells, or PBMCs.

Some clones are missing from TCRdb's copy, which holds only in-frame ones; the method was immunoSEQ multiplex PCR. Of hundreds of thousands of clones listed, around 89% are singletons. Donors were grouped by their self-reported clinical history. All recovered Cohort 3 donors got two negative PCRs, got clearance, or saw symptom resolution. The CDR3 spans 14 residues. V gave up 6 bases and J gave up 1 base; unmatched junction bases: 4. Germline loops: CDR1 SGHRS, CDR2 YFSETQ. The source is a woman in her thirties or forties who had recovered from COVID-19. The specimen sequenced was PBMCs or T cells enriched from blood (not recorded which). The chain employs TRBV5-1 and TRBJ1-1; 9 nucleotides match TRBD1. In nucleotides, the CDR3 is TGCGCCAGCACCGAGGACAGGGGGAACACTGAAGCTTTCTTT. Translation gives CASTEDRGNTEAFF. Full variable domain (outside the CDR3, taken from reference TRBV5-1 and TRBJ1-1): KAGVTQTPRYLIKTRGQQVTLSCSPISGHRSVSWYQQTPGQGLQFLFEYFSETQRNKGNFPGRFSGRQFSNSRSEMNVSTLELGDSALYLCASTEDRGNTEAFFGQGTRLTVV.